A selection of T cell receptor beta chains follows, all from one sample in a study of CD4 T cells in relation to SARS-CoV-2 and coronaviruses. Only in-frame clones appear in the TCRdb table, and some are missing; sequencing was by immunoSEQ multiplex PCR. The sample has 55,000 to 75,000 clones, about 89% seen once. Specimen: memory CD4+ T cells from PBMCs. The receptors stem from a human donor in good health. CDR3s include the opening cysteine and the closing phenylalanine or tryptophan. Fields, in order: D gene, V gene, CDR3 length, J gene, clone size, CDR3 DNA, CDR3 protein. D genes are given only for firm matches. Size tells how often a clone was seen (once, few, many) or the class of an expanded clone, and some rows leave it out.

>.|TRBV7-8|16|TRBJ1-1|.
TGTGCCAGCAGCTTAGGGTCCCGGACAGTTTATACTGAAGCTTTCTTT
CASSLGSRTVYTEAFF
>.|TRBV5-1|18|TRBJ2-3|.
TGCGCCAGCAGCTCCCCGATGGGGGGGGCCAGTAGCACAGATACGCAGTATTTT
CASSSPMGGASSTDTQYF
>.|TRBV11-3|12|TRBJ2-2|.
TGTGCCAGCAGCCGGGGGACCGGGGAGCTGTTTTTT
CASSRGTGELFF
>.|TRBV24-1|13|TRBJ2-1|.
TGTGCCACCAGTGATTTCAACGGGAATGAGCAGTTCTTC
CATSDFNGNEQFF
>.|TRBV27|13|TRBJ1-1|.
TGTGCCAGCAGAACGACAGCGAACACTGAAGCTTTCTTT
CASRTTANTEAFF
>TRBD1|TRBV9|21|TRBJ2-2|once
TGTGCCAGCAGCGCCGCATCCACTAGGGGGCTAAGTGGGAGAGCCACCGGGGAGCTGTTTTTT
CASSAASTRGLSGRATGELFF
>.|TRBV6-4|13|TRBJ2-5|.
TGTGCCAGCAGTGCCACTCCCCAAGAGACCCAGTACTTC
CASSATPQETQYF
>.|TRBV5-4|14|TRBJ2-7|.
TGTGCCAGCAGCGGGAATAGGGGGTCAGACGAGCAGTACTTC
CASSGNRGSDEQYF
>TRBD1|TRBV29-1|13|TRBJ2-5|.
TGCAGCGTGAGGGGGCAGGGTCAAGAGACCCAGTACTTC
CSVRGQGQETQYF
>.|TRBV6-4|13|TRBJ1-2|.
TGTGCCAGCAGTGACTCGAGAGGGAACGGCTACACCTTC
CASSDSRGNGYTF
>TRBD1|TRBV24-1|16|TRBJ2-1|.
TGTGCCACCGGTGATGCCGGGACAGGGGGGTACAATGAGCAGTTCTTC
CATGDAGTGGYNEQFF
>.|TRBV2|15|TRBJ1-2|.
TGTGCCAGCAGTTGGGCCCCAGACCCTAACTATGGCTACACCTTC
CASSWAPDPNYGYTF
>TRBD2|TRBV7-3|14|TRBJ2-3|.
TGTGCCAGCAGCTTCGGGGGGTCTTTAGATACGCAGTATTTT
CASSFGGSLDTQYF
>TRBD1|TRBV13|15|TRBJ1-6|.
TGTGCCAGCAGCCCTGGACAGGGTAATAATTCACCCCTCCACTTT
CASSPGQGNNSPLHF
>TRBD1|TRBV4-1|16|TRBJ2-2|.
TGCGCCAGCAGCCAGCCGGGACAGGGAACATCCGGGGAGCTGTTTTTT
CASSQPGQGTSGELFF
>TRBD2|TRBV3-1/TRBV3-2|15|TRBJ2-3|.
TGTGCCAGCAGCCAGGGACTAGCGGGAGAAGATACGCAGTATTTT
CASSQGLAGEDTQYF
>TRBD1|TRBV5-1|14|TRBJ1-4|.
TGCGCCAGCAGCTGGGACAGGGCAGATGAAAAACTGTTTTTT
CASSWDRADEKLFF
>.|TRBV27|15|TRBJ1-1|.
TGTGCCAGCAGTTTAGGAAGGGCTATGAACACTGAAGCTTTCTTT
CASSLGRAMNTEAFF
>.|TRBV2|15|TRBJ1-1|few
TGTGCCAGCAGCTCCGAGGGGGGCAAGAACACTGAAGCTTTCTTT
CASSSEGGKNTEAFF
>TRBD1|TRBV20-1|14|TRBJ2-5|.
TGCAGTGCTAGTCACGGGACAGAAGGAGAGACCCAGTACTTC
CSASHGTEGETQYF
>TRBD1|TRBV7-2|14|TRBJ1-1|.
TGTGCCAGCAGCCCCAGGGGGCCCGGGGAAGAAGCTTTCTTT
CASSPRGPGEEAFF
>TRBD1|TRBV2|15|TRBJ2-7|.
TGTGCCAGCAGTCGACAGGGCCCCCCCTCCTACGAGCAGTACTTC
CASSRQGPPSYEQYF
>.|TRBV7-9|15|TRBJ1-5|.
TGTGCCAGCAGCGGATGGGGGGACGGCAATCAGCCCCAGCATTTT
CASSGWGDGNQPQHF
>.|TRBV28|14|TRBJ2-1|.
TGTGCCAGCAGTTTGGTGGGGGCCTACAATGAGCAGTTCTTC
CASSLVGAYNEQFF
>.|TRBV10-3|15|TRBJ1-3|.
TGTGCCATCAGGGGGGGCCAGGTATCTGGAAACACCATATATTTT
CAIRGGQVSGNTIYF
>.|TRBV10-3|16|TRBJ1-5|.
TGTGCCATCAGTGAGTCAACAGGGAATTCCAATCAGCCCCAGCATTTT
CAISESTGNSNQPQHF
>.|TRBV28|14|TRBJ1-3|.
TGTGCCAGCAGTGCCACAGAGGATGGAAACACCATATATTTT
CASSATEDGNTIYF
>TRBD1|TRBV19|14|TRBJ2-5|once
TGTGCCAGTAGGAGACAGGGGCTCGGAGAGACCCAGTACTTC
CASRRQGLGETQYF
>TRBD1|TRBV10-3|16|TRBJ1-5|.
TGTGCCATCAGTGATTCCCGGGACAGTATAAATCAGCCCCAGCATTTT
CAISDSRDSINQPQHF
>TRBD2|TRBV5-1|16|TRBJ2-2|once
TGCGCCAGCAGCTTGTTAACTAGCGGGGATACCGGGGAGCTGTTTTTT
CASSLLTSGDTGELFF
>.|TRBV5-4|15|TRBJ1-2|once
TGTGCCAGCAGCGTGGACGGCCACGGGGGCTATGGCTACACCTTC
CASSVDGHGGYGYTF
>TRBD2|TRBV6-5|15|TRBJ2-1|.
TGTGCCAGCTACGATAAGCGGGGCTGGGGCAATGAGCAGTTCTTC
CASYDKRGWGNEQFF
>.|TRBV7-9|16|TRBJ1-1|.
TGTGCCAGCAGCTTAGGCTTCGGGTCGGGGAACACTGAAGCTTTCTTT
CASSLGFGSGNTEAFF
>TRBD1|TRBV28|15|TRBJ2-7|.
TGTGCCAGCAGCTCTTTGGGACAGGGGGCAAACGAGCAGTACTTC
CASSSLGQGANEQYF
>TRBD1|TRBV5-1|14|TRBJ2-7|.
TGCGCCAGCAGCAGGGACAGGGGGGCCTACGAGCAGTACTTC
CASSRDRGAYEQYF
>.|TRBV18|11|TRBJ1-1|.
TGTGCCAGCTCACCAGGGGGTGAAGCTTTCTTT
CASSPGGEAFF
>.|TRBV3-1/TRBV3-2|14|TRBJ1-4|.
TGTGCCAGCAGGCCACAGGGCTTTTCCGAAAAACTGTTTTTT
CASRPQGFSEKLFF
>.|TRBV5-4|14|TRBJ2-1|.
TGTGCCAGCAGCTTGACCCTGGCCAACAATGAGCAGTTCTTC
CASSLTLANNEQFF
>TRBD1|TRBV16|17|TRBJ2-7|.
TGTGCCAGCAGCCAATTCCTAGGACAGGGAAGATCCTACGAGCAGTACTTC
CASSQFLGQGRSYEQYF
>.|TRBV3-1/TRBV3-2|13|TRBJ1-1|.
TGTGCCAGCAGCCAAGGAGGGTCCACTGAAGCTTTCTTT
CASSQGGSTEAFF
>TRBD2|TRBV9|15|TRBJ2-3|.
TGTGCCAGCAGCGTAGTCGGTGGGGAGGGAGATACGCAGTATTTT
CASSVVGGEGDTQYF
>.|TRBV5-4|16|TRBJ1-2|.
TGTGCCAGCAGCTTGGTTGTCACAGACTCTAACTATGGCTACACCTTC
CASSLVVTDSNYGYTF
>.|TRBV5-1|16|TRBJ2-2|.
TGCGCCAGCAGCTTGGTCCCGGGACTGCGGACCGGGGAGCTGTTTTTT
CASSLVPGLRTGELFF
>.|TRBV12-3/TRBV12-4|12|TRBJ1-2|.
TGTGCCAGCAGTACCCGACATGATGGCTACACCTTC
CASSTRHDGYTF
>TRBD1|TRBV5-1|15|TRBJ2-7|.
TGCGCCAGCAGATCCAGACAGGGCAGCTCCTACGAGCAGTACTTC
CASRSRQGSSYEQYF
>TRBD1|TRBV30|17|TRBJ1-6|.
TGTGCCTGGGGGCCTCCATACGGGACAGAATATAATTCACCCCTCCACTTT
CAWGPPYGTEYNSPLHF
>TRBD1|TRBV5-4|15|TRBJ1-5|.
TGTGCCAGCAGCTTTGGAGGGACAGGGGGTCAGCCCCAGCATTTT
CASSFGGTGGQPQHF
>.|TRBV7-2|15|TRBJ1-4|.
TGTGCCAGCAGCCAAGTGGCGGGAGCTAATGAAAAACTGTTTTTT
CASSQVAGANEKLFF
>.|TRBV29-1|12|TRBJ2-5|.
TGCAGCGGGCTCGGGGGCCAAGAGACCCAGTACTTC
CSGLGGQETQYF
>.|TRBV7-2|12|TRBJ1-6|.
TGTGCCAGCAGCTCTGTTAATTCACCCCTCCACTTT
CASSSVNSPLHF